These 5 T cell receptor beta chains were all obtained from the same sample, sequenced in a study of blood T cell repertoires in COVID-19. Produced via immunoSEQ multiplex PCR; TCRdb's table is partial and in-frame only. The data contain roughly 56,000 clones, roughly 89% of them seen just once; the ten biggest clones take up around two fifths. Sequenced input: peripheral blood. The receptors were gathered from a woman aged 55 to 70 with COVID-19, enrolled during active disease.

This clone was counted only a few times. This chain uses TRBV29-1 with TRBJ1-4; 7 nucleotides line up with TRBD1. Looked up from germline, CDR1 is SQVTM and CDR2 is ANQGSEA. Losses at the gene ends were 7 bases for V and 7 bases for J; bases not matched to a gene: 9. The CDR3 spans 13 residues. The CDR3 reads CSAKTGRSEKLFF. The CDR3 DNA is TGCAGCGCCAAGACAGGGAGGAGTGAAAAACTGTTTTTT.

The chain is built from TRBV7-9 and TRBJ2-6, with TRBD2 matching 9 bases. The germline V gene encodes CDR1 SEHNR and CDR2 FQNEAQ (reference sequence). The CDR3 spans 15 residues. V lost 5 bases to trimming and J lost 3 bases; unmatched junction nucleotides: 2. Written as DNA, the CDR3 is TGTGCCAGCAGCCGCGGGAGGGGTGGGGCCAACGTCCTGACTTTC. It codes for CASSRGRGGANVLTF.

The chain combines TRBV6-2 or TRBV6-3 with TRBJ2-3; 8 bases are shared with TRBD2. The V segment lost 3 bases and the J segment 2 bases; nucleotides outside the gene matches: 7. Per germline, CDR1 MNHEY and CDR2 SVGEGT. The CDR3 runs to 16 residues. CDR3 DNA sequence: TGTGCCAGCAGTTATTACAGCGGGAGCCTCACAGATACGCAGTATTTT. Encoded protein: CASSYYSGSLTDTQYF.

This rearrangement joins TRBV6-1 to TRBJ1-5, with D unclear. With 3 bases removed from V and 1 base from J, the gap between germline ends came to 10 bases. Germline CDR1 is MNHNS and CDR2 is SASEGT. The CDR3 is made up of 15 amino acids. The CDR3 loop reads CASSDLNASNQPQHF. Here the CDR3 DNA reads TGTGCCAGCAGTGACCTGAATGCGAGCAATCAGCCCCAGCATTTT.

The chain recombines TRBV6-2 or TRBV6-3 with TRBJ1-5, with 7 bases that match TRBD1. The ends lost 5 bases at V and 7 bases at J; junction bases unmatched: 8. CDR3 size: 14 residues. CDR1 is MNHEY and CDR2 is SVGEGT in the germline V gene. The CDR3 region has the DNA TGTGCCAGCAGTCAGACAGGGAATGAACAGCCCCAGCATTTT. It is translated as CASSQTGNEQPQHF.